The 20 T cell receptor beta chains in this list originate from one sample, sequenced in a study of shared clonotypes between healthy human individuals. Method: immunoSEQ multiplex PCR; TCRdb's copy keeps in-frame clones and lacks some. The sample contains around 450,000 clones, around 75% of which appear only once. Sequenced sample: PBMCs. The source of these receptors is a woman in her thirties or forties in good health. Some clones in this sample may be carry-over from other donors' samples.

V and J are TRBV21-1 and TRBJ2-5; TRBD2 was called by the table and not checked on the DNA. TRBV21-1 is given as a pseudogene. This CDR3 is built from 18 residues. CDR3 sequence (DNA): TGTGCCAGCAGCAAATTTGAACTAGCGGGAGGAGGCAGGGAGACCCAGTACTTC. Protein sequence: CASSKFELAGGGRETQYF.

V gene TRBV2 combines with J gene TRBJ2-2; D possibly corresponds to TRBD1 (6 bases). The CDR3 length is 14 residues. Germline V gene lookup returns CDR1 SNHLY and CDR2 FYNNEI. Deletions cut 4 bases from V and 1 base from J, with 7 bases between. The CDR3 sequence: CASSAGVNTGELFF. Here the CDR3 DNA reads TGTGCCAGCAGTGCAGGGGTGAACACCGGGGAGCTGTTTTTT.

The J gene is TRBJ2-2, the V gene TRBV27; D remains unclear. CDR3 length: 15 residues. The germline V gene has CDR1 MNHEY and CDR2 SMNVEV (reference sequence). Trimming took off 5 bases at V and 0 bases at J, with 10 bases between the two ends. CDR3 residues: CASSPLLANTGELFF. The CDR3 coding sequence is TGTGCCAGCAGTCCCCTATTAGCGAACACCGGGGAGCTGTTTTTT.

The chain recombines TRBV7-8 with TRBJ2-5; either TRBD1 or TRBD2 may supply D (7 bases each). Trimming cost V 3 bases and J 1 base, with 15 bases left between them. In germline, CDR1 is SGHVS, CDR2 FQNEAQ. The CDR3 has 16 residues. The CDR3, as DNA: TGTGCCAGCAGCTTGCGAGCGGGACAGCCCCAAGAGACCCAGTACTTC. This gives the protein CASSLRAGQPQETQYF.

V gene TRBV5-1 combines with J gene TRBJ1-2; D gene uncertain. The V and J ends lost 0 bases and 3 bases respectively, with 18 bases between them. The V gene's germline CDR1 is SGHRS and CDR2 YFSETQ. CDR3 length: 17 amino acids. CDR3 loop: CASSLAGLSSVYYGYTF. DNA for the CDR3: TGCGCCAGCAGCTTGGCCGGACTGTCTTCTGTCTACTATGGCTACACCTTC.

This chain uses TRBV29-1 with TRBJ2-3, with 7 bases matching TRBD1. CDR1 is SQVTM, CDR2 ANQGSEA, per germline. Germline trimming cut 3 bases from V and 4 bases from J; bases unmatched to any gene: 1. The CDR3 runs to 12 residues. CDR3: CSVDRGSDTQYF. In DNA form, the CDR3 reads TGCAGCGTTGACAGGGGGTCAGATACGCAGTATTTT.

The V gene is TRBV19, the J gene TRBJ2-3; D assignment may be TRBD1 or TRBD2 (5 bases each). Trimming pared 3 bases from V and 4 bases from J, leaving 11 bases between. The CDR3 has 14 residues. In germline, CDR1 is LNHDA, CDR2 SQIVND (reference sequence). CDR3 coding DNA: TGTGCCAGTAGTATCCAGGGAGTAGCAGATACGCAGTATTTT. Translated: CASSIQGVADTQYF.

This clone has only one observation. The junction and the germline gene differ at one end; a read error may be behind it. This sequence joins TRBV6-6 and TRBJ2-1; TRBD2 agrees at 9 bases. The CDR3 is made up of 15 amino acids. Germline loops: CDR1 MNHNY, CDR2 SVGAGI (reference sequence). The CDR3 region is CASSDSAGGREEQFF. The CDR3 nucleotides read TGTGCCAGCAGTGACTCGGCGGGAGGGCGAGAAGAGCAGTTCTTC.

The chain carries TRBV11-2 and TRBJ2-1; TRBD2 matches 9 bases. J gave up 1 base and V 1 base, and 5 bases lay outside the gene matches. Per germline, CDR1 SGHAT and CDR2 FQNNGV. CDR3 length: 17 amino acids. This chain's CDR3 is CASSLAISGRSYNEQFF. As DNA, the CDR3 is TGTGCCAGCAGCTTAGCCATTAGCGGGAGATCCTACAATGAGCAGTTCTTC.

The chain carries TRBV29-1 and TRBJ2-1, with D hard to call. Looked up from germline, CDR1 is SQVTM and CDR2 is ANQGSEA. V shed 7 bases and J shed 7 bases, with 17 bases lying between them. The CDR3 sequence is 13 residues long. The CDR3 nucleotides are TGCAGCGCCTCCGTATCAGTGATGAATGAGCAGTTCTTC. This encodes CSASVSVMNEQFF.

V usage is TRBV28 and J usage is TRBJ1-4; possible D gene TRBD1, 6 bases. CDR1 is MDHEN and CDR2 is SYDVKM in the germline V gene. V dropped 4 bases and J dropped 10 bases, with 13 bases sitting between them. The CDR3 length is 13 residues. The CDR3 region is CASSSLPGVKLFF. For the CDR3, the DNA is TGTGCCAGCAGTTCACTCCCAGGGGTAAAACTGTTTTTT.

Regarding this clone: This sample includes further DNA sequences coding for the same CDR3. The chain employs TRBV5-4 and TRBJ2-1; a possible D gene is TRBD1 (7 bases). Trimming pared 3 bases from V and 2 bases from J, leaving 12 bases between. The CDR3 contains 15 residues. Germline V gene sequence: CDR1 SGHNT, CDR2 YYREEE (reference sequence). CDR3 in amino acids: CASSSQGGTYNEQFF. The CDR3 nucleotides are TGTGCCAGCAGCTCTCAGGGGGGAACCTACAATGAGCAGTTCTTC.

The rearrangement links TRBV10-2 to TRBJ2-3; TRBD1 or TRBD2 may be the D gene (7 bases each). The CDR3 has 19 residues. Trimming removed 6 bases at V and 0 bases at J, with 25 bases between. From germline, CDR1 is WSHSY and CDR2 SAAADI. The CDR3 protein is CASRESGTVVFTSTDTQYF. The CDR3 coding sequence is TGCGCCAGCAGAGAGAGCGGGACAGTTGTATTTACTAGCACAGATACGCAGTATTTT.

This chain joins TRBV5-5 and TRBJ2-1; 11 bases line up with TRBD1. The length of the CDR3 is 15 residues. V trimming: 2 bases; J trimming: 5 bases; junction bases outside the gene matches: 3. The germline gives CDR1 SGHKS, CDR2 YYEKEE (reference sequence). The CDR3 DNA reads as TGTGCCAGCAGCTTTGGGACAGGGGGTCACAATGAGCAGTTCTTC. Translated: CASSFGTGGHNEQFF.

V and J are TRBV5-1 and TRBJ2-3; unclear D gene. This CDR3 is built from 13 residues. Trimming cost V 4 bases and J 1 base, with 7 bases left between them. CDR1 and CDR2 from the germline V gene are SGHRS and YFSETQ. The DNA for the CDR3 is TGCGCCAGCAGCGCCCGGGGCACAGATACGCAGTATTTT. Encoded protein: CASSARGTDTQYF.

Here the CDR3 reads CATSTRASGNREQFF. Here the CDR3 DNA reads TGTGCCACCAGCACCAGGGCTAGCGGGAACCGTGAGCAGTTCTTC. The rearrangement links TRBV15 to TRBJ2-1; 9 nucleotides align to TRBD2. This CDR3 contains 15 residues. The V gene end was trimmed by 4 bases and the J gene end by 9 bases; junction bases not matched to a gene: 10. CDR1 LNHNV and CDR2 YYDKDF come from the germline V gene (reference sequence).

The rearrangement joins TRBV19 to TRBJ1-4; TRBD1 matches at 8 bases. The germline gives CDR1 LNHDA, CDR2 SQIVND (reference sequence). With V trimmed by 7 bases and J by 6 bases, 13 bases remained unmatched. This CDR3 contains 16 residues. The CDR3, as DNA: TGTGCCAGTAAACCCGGGACAGGTTTCGGGGATGAAAAACTGTTTTTT. This encodes CASKPGTGFGDEKLFF.

This clone was observed once. This sequence joins TRBV12-2 and TRBJ1-4; the table assigns TRBD1, which was not confirmed against the DNA. TRBV12-2 is a recognized pseudogene. The CDR3 spans 15 residues. The CDR3 coding sequence is TGTGCAAGTCGCTTGCTGACAGGGGGAAATGAAAAACTGTTTTTT. Encoded protein: CASRLLTGGNEKLFF.

This clone was counted between two and nine times. The rearrangement links TRBV6-5 to TRBJ1-2, with a weak D call TRBD1 (6 bases). CDR3 size: 12 residues. V was cut by 5 bases and J by 8 bases, with 12 bases left in between. Germline CDR1 reads MNHEY; CDR2 reads SVGAGI. The CDR3 DNA is TGTGCCAGCAGTCAAGGACAGTCGGGCTACACCTTC. This encodes CASSQGQSGYTF.

The chain has TRBV9 and TRBJ2-1; 7 bases map to TRBD2. V was pared by 4 bases and J by 9 bases, with 16 bases of the junction left unmatched. Germline V gene lookup returns CDR1 SGDLS and CDR2 YYNGEE. This CDR3 spans 16 amino acids. The CDR3 region is CASSPPTSEGTGEQFF. CDR3 nucleotides: TGTGCCAGCAGCCCGCCCACTAGCGAAGGTACCGGTGAGCAGTTCTTC.